This T cell receptor beta chain was found in a study of CD8 T cells in ankylosing spondylitis. For this clonotype: The antigen is undetermined.

The authors made TCR beta libraries by quantitative 5'-RACE with molecular barcodes. Using its own MiXCR run on the 5' RACE reads, TCRdb lists one record per CDR3 protein. The data hold 130,000 or so distinct CDR3 sequences, with roughly 15% observed a single time. Germline assignment: CDR1 SEHNR and CDR2 FQNEAQ (reference sequence). J gave up 7 bases and V 8 bases, and 15 bases lay outside the gene matches. The CDR3 contains 15 residues. Study findings and constraints: Reportedly, matched ankylosing spondylitis synovial fluid was significantly enriched for disease-linked clones. Roughly 8 highly homologous variants made up a TCR beta motif, and this motif appeared characteristic of ankylosing spondylitis blood. Disease-linked clones had a CD8+ phenotype and relatively low frequency in peripheral blood.

This TCR was recovered from a male donor with ankylosing spondylitis. This chain connects TRBV7-9 to TRBJ2-7; 9 bases are a match to TRBD1. Input material: blood, either unsorted or a sorted T cell fraction (not recorded which). This CDR3 reads CASGGGGTGPLEQYF. The CDR3 DNA sequence: TGTGCCAGCGGGGGTGGGGGGACAGGGCCCTTGGAGCAGTACTTC.